The rows below give T cell receptor beta chains drawn from one sample of a study of blood T cell repertoires in COVID-19. Here immunoSEQ multiplex PCR was the method, and the copy in TCRdb shows in-frame clones only, minus some. The repertoire holds about 240,000 clones, with 75% to 85% as singletons. Sample: peripheral blood. The receptors originated from a woman aged 80 or over with COVID-19, enrolled during active disease. CDR3s include the opening cysteine and the closing phenylalanine or tryptophan. The D gene is left open where the match is weak. The size field is filled for only some rows; it gives once, few, many or a size class.

J: TRBJ1-1; D: -; V: TRBV2; size: -; DNA: TGTGCCAGCAGCCAGACATACACTGAAGCTTTCTTT; CDR3: CASSQTYTEAFF
J: TRBJ1-1; D: TRBD1; V: TRBV14; size: -; DNA: TGTGCCAGCAGCCAAGATTGGGACAGGGAGAACACTGAAGCTTTCTTT; CDR3: CASSQDWDRENTEAFF
J: TRBJ2-3; D: -; V: TRBV24-1; size: -; DNA: TGTGCCACCAGTGATGCCCGGAAGGGGAACACAGATACGCAGTATTTT; CDR3: CATSDARKGNTDTQYF
J: TRBJ1-5; D: -; V: TRBV2; size: -; DNA: TGTGCCAGCAATTCCAACACGGCGGGCCAGCCCCAGCATTTT; CDR3: CASNSNTAGQPQHF
J: TRBJ1-1; D: -; V: TRBV11-2; size: -; DNA: TGTGCCAGCAGCCGGGAGTGGGGCCCTGAAGCTTTCTTT; CDR3: CASSREWGPEAFF
J: TRBJ2-3; D: TRBD2; V: TRBV7-2; size: few; DNA: TGTGCCAGCAGCCACACGCGCGACCTAGCGGGAGGTCAGTATTTT; CDR3: CASSHTRDLAGGQYF
J: TRBJ1-6; D: TRBD1; V: TRBV27; size: -; DNA: TGTGCCAGCCGCCCCATACAGGGGAGTAAATCCTATAATTCACCCCTCCACTTT; CDR3: CASRPIQGSKSYNSPLHF
J: TRBJ1-5; D: -; V: TRBV4-1; size: -; DNA: TGCGCCAGCAGCCCGCGGCAGGGGCCGGGGCAGCCCCAGCATTTT; CDR3: CASSPRQGPGQPQHF
J: TRBJ1-2; D: -; V: TRBV27; size: -; DNA: TGTGCCAGCAGTTTCTTCAAGCCGACCTTGGAGGGCTACACCTTC; CDR3: CASSFFKPTLEGYTF
J: TRBJ1-2; D: -; V: TRBV7-3; size: -; DNA: TGTGCCAGCAGCCCGCAGGGCTTCGGTGGCTACACCTTC; CDR3: CASSPQGFGGYTF
J: TRBJ2-1; D: -; V: TRBV28; size: -; DNA: TGTGCCAGCTTGAGGTCTGGAGGAGACAATGAGCAGTTCTTC; CDR3: CASLRSGGDNEQFF
J: TRBJ1-6; D: -; V: TRBV2; size: -; DNA: TGTGCCAGCAGTGGGGGTGGGGCCTCTAATTCACCCCTCCACTTT; CDR3: CASSGGGASNSPLHF
J: TRBJ2-1; D: TRBD2; V: TRBV4-3; size: -; DNA: TGCGCCAGCAGCCAAGACCGACTAGCGGGAGTGGGAGAGCAGTTCTTC; CDR3: CASSQDRLAGVGEQFF